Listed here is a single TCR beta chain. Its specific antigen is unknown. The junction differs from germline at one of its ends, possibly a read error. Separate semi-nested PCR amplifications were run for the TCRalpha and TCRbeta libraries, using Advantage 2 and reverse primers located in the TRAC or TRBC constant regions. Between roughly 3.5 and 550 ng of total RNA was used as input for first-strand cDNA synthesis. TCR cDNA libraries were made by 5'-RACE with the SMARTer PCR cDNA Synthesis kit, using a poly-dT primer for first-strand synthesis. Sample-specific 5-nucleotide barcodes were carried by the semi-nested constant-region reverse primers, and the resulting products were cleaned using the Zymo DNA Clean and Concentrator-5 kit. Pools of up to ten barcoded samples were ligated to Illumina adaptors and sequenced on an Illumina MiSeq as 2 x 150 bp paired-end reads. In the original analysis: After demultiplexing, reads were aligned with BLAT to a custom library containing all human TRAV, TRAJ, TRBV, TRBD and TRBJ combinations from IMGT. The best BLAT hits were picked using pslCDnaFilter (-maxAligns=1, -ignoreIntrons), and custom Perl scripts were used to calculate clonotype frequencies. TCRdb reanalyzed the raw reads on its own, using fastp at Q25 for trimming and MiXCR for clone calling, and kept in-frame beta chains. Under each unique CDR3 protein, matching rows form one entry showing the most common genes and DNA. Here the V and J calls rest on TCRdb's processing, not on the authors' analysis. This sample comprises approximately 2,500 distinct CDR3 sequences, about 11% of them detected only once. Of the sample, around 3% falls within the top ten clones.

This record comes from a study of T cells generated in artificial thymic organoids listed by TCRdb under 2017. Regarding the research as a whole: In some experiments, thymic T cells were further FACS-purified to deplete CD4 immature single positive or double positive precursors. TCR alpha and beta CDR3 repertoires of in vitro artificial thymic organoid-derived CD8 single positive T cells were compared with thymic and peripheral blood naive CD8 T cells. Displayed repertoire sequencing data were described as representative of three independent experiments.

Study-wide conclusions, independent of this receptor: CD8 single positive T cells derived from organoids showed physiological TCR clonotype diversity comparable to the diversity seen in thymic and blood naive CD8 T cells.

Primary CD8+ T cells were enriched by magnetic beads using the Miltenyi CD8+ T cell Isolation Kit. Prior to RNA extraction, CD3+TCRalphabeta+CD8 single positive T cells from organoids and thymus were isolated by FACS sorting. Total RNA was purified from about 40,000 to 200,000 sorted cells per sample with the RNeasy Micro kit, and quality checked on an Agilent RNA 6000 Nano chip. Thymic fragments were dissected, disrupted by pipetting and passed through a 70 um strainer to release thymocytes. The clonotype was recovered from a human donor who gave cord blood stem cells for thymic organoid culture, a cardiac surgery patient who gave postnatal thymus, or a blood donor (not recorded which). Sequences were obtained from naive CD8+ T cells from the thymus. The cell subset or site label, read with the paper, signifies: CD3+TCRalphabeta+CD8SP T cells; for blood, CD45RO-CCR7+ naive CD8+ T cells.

The DNA sequence follows: TGTGTCAGCAGCTTAGGGATATCTGGGGCCAACGTCCTGACTTTC. It translates to CVSSLGISGANVLTF. In this chain, TRBV7-3 is recombined with TRBJ2-6; too little of a D gene remains to name it. CDR1 SGHTA and CDR2 FQGTGA are derived from the germline V gene. The cysteine opens and the phenylalanine closes a CDR3 of 15 amino acids. Only CDR3 DNA is held: 45 bases, read in frame from base 1.